The clone carrying this T cell receptor beta chain appeared many times. Its antigen is still unknown. Germline assignment: CDR1 SEHNR and CDR2 FQNEAQ (reference sequence). The length of the CDR3 is 14 residues. V was pared by 1 base and J by 4 bases, with 10 bases between. This entry comes from a study of T cells after yellow fever vaccination. Findings and caveats of the study: Abundant bulk-derived clonotypes could contaminate FACS-sorted repertoires. At around 95% for CD4 and roughly 87% for CD8, most primary-vaccination clones showed up again after the booster.

5'RACE template switching generated TCR cDNA, adding a universal primer site and UMIs. TCRdb redid the calling of the 5' RACE reads with MiXCR, one entry per CDR3 protein. This sample carries about 180,000 distinct CDR3 sequences, about 6.2% of them seen once, and the ten largest clones take nearly 3%. This chain connects TRBV7-9 to TRBJ1-1; the D is unclear. The material was CD4+ T cells sorted from PBMCs, obtained on the day of the first yellow fever vaccination. This TCR came from a young man who received the YFV17D yellow fever vaccine. This CDR3 reads CASSLVAKTTEAFF. DNA for the CDR3: TGTGCCAGCAGCTTAGTCGCCAAGACCACTGAAGCTTTCTTT. The full variable domain, with the rest looked up from reference TRBV7-9 and TRBJ1-1, is DTGVSQNPRHKITKRGQNVTFRCDPISEHNRLYWYRQTLGQGPEFLTYFQNEAQLEKSRLLSDRFSAERPKGSFSTLEIQRTEQGDSAMYLCASSLVAKTTEAFFGQGTRLTVV.